This entry lists 19 T cell receptor beta chains sequenced from one sample in a study of CD8+CD57+ T cells in acquired aplastic anemia. Selection for sequencing was limited to patients who had shown CD8+CD57+ cell expansion by flow cytometry. Genomic DNA was employed as the template in profiling TCR beta VDJ and CDR3. MiXCR was run by TCRdb on the reads, yielding one entry per CDR3 protein. This sample has around 180,000 distinct CDR3 sequences; nearly 50% occur once, and the top ten carry 10% to 15%. Sequences were obtained from sorted CD4+, CD8+, or CD8+CD57+ T cells (not recorded which) from PBMCs. The receptors derive from a human donor with aplastic anemia.

Notes on this clonotype: This is likely a read error, given that the CDR3 carries no conserved phenylalanine or tryptophan at its end. This chain connects TRBV2 to TRBJ1-1, with 11 bases that match TRBD1. The CDR3 spans 12 residues. Germline values: CDR1 SNHLY, CDR2 FYNNEI. Trimming cost V 6 bases and J 11 bases; bases outside gene matches: 5. The CDR3 nucleotides read TGTGCCAGCAGACGGGACAGGGGGATGGCTTTCTTG. Translated: CASRRDRGMAFL.

The rearrangement joins TRBV10-3 to TRBJ2-2, with TRBD1 matching over 10 bases. Germline assignment: CDR1 ENHRY and CDR2 SYGVKD. CDR3 length: 16 residues. The V segment lost 10 bases and the J segment 2 bases; nucleotides outside the gene matches: 10. DNA of the CDR3: TGTGCCACCCAGATCCCGACAGGGGGCAACACCGGGGAGCTGTTTTTT. Translated, it gives CATQIPTGGNTGELFF.

This clonotype was counted between two and nine times. This sequence may be a read error, since a much larger clone differs from it by one base. This sequence joins TRBV29-1 and TRBJ2-2, with D possibly matching TRBD2 (7 bases). The CDR3 is 15 amino acids. Trimming stripped 8 bases from V and 7 bases from J, with 23 bases between. Germline values: CDR1 SQVTM, CDR2 ANQGSEA. This CDR3 is CSTQGKGGGGGELFF. Written as DNA, the CDR3 is TGCAGCACGCAAGGCAAAGGAGGGGGGGGCGGGGAGCTGTTTTTT.

This chain links TRBV18 with TRBJ2-2; D is ambiguous. Germline V gene lookup returns CDR1 KGHSH and CDR2 LQKENI. There are 14 residues in the CDR3. Trimming shortened V by 0 bases and J by 5 bases, and 7 bases separated the two germline ends. CDR3 DNA sequence: TGTGCCAGCTCACCACCGCTCGGGACCGGGGAGCTGTTTTTT. Encoded protein: CASSPPLGTGELFF.

The V and J genes are TRBV24-1 and TRBJ2-3; 8 positions agree with TRBD1. Germline CDR1 reads KGHDR; CDR2 reads SFDVKD. This CDR3 contains 15 residues. The V and J ends lost 5 bases and 4 bases, in that order; junction bases with no gene match: 7. The CDR3 loop reads CATSATGGDADTQYF. In nucleotides, the CDR3 is TGTGCCACCAGTGCAACAGGGGGTGACGCAGATACGCAGTATTTT.

Regarding this clonotype: Since a much larger clone is just one base distant, this may be a read error. The V and J genes are TRBV6-5 and TRBJ2-7; 7 positions match TRBD1. Trimming cost V 4 bases and J 6 bases; bases outside gene matches: 6. CDR1 and CDR2 (germline): MNHEY, SVGAGI. This CDR3 region has 13 residues. DNA of the CDR3: TGTGCCAGCAGTTTGGGACACAGGGGCGAGCAGTACTTC. It is translated as CASSLGHRGEQYF.

This clonotype was counted a few times. The rearrangement links TRBV29-1 to TRBJ1-2; 9 bases map to TRBD1. The CDR3 loop spans 14 amino acids. J lost 3 bases, V lost 6 bases, and 8 bases had no gene match. The germline gives CDR1 SQVTM, CDR2 ANQGSEA. DNA for the CDR3: TGCAGCGTCGACGGACAGGGGAGGGACTATGGCTACACCTTC. The encoded protein is CSVDGQGRDYGYTF.

This clonotype occurred many times. The CDR3 spells CASSLQGINEQFF. The CDR3 nucleotides are TGTGCCAGCAGCCTTCAGGGTATCAATGAGCAGTTCTTC. The genes are TRBV7-6 and TRBJ2-1, with D maybe TRBD1 (5 bases). V was pared by 5 bases and J by 6 bases, with 11 bases between. Germline values: CDR1 SGHVS, CDR2 FNYEAQ. The CDR3 length is 13 residues.

This clonotype was observed many times. This chain links TRBV5-1 with TRBJ2-3; D may be TRBD1 (5 bases). The CDR3 is 15 amino acids. Looked up from germline, CDR1 is SGHRS and CDR2 is YFSETQ. The V gene lost 8 bases and the J gene lost 0 bases, with 16 bases spanning the gap. CDR3 sequence (DNA): TGCGCCAGTCACCAAGACAGTACTAGCACAGATACGCAGTATTTT. It codes for CASHQDSTSTDTQYF.

This clonotype occurred many times. V gene TRBV19 combines with J gene TRBJ1-6; D might be TRBD1 (5 bases). V dropped 2 bases and J dropped 10 bases, with 15 bases sitting between them. The V gene's germline CDR1 is LNHDA and CDR2 SQIVND (reference sequence). This CDR3 has 15 amino acids. The DNA for the CDR3 is TGTGCCAGTAGTATATCAACCAGGGTTGAGTCACCCCTCCACTTT. It is translated as CASSISTRVESPLHF.

This CDR3 reads CASSIFRTGDYGYTF. CDR3 DNA sequence: TGTGCCAGTAGTATATTTCGGACAGGGGACTATGGCTACACCTTC. The chain is built from TRBV19 and TRBJ1-2; 9 nucleotides agree with TRBD1. The CDR3 spans 15 residues. Germline trimming cut 2 bases from V and 3 bases from J; bases unmatched to any gene: 4. Germline V gives CDR1 LNHDA, CDR2 SQIVND (reference sequence).

This clonotype was observed at least ten times. This chain connects TRBV20-1 to TRBJ1-5; 9 positions match TRBD1. This CDR3 region has 16 residues. Unmatched junction bases numbered 9, after V lost 3 bases and J lost 3 bases. The germline V gene encodes CDR1 DFQATT and CDR2 SNEGSKA (reference sequence). The CDR3 sequence is CSASHSGTGINQPQHF. Written as DNA, the CDR3 is TGCAGTGCTAGTCATTCCGGGACAGGGATCAATCAGCCCCAGCATTTT.

The CDR3 spells CASSEVGDSYEQYF. For the CDR3, the DNA is TGCGCCAGCAGTGAAGTCGGGGACTCCTACGAGCAGTACTTC. The J gene is TRBJ2-7, the V gene TRBV10-2; TRBD2 might be the D (5 bases). V was pared by 3 bases and J by 0 bases, with 9 bases between. The V gene's germline CDR1 is WSHSY and CDR2 SAAADI. This CDR3 has 14 residues.

In DNA, the CDR3 is TGTGCCAGCAGCTTAGCGCTGGACAGCTCCTACGAGCAGTACTTC. As protein: CASSLALDSSYEQYF. The chain couples TRBV7-9 to TRBJ2-7; perhaps TRBD1 as D (6 bases). Trimming cost V 0 bases and J 0 bases, with 9 bases left between them. CDR1 and CDR2 from the germline V gene are SEHNR and FQNEAQ (reference sequence). This CDR3 is 15 amino acids long.

V is TRBV5-5 and J is TRBJ2-3; TRBD1 matches 7 bases. V was clipped by 4 bases and J by 6 bases; unmatched bases: 11. Germline CDR1 is SGHKS and CDR2 is YYEKEE (reference sequence). This CDR3 is 15 amino acids long. CDR3 protein: CASSIRGISGDTQYF. For the CDR3, the DNA is TGTGCCAGCAGCATCAGGGGGATTTCAGGGGATACGCAGTATTTT.

V is TRBV10-3 and J is TRBJ1-1, with a weak D call TRBD1 (6 bases). V lost 6 bases and J 7 bases, leaving 15 bases between the germline ends. The germline V gene encodes CDR1 ENHRY and CDR2 SYGVKD. The CDR3 spans 13 residues. The CDR3 region is CAISTDRSDEAFF. CDR3 sequence (DNA): TGTGCCATCAGCACCGACAGGTCCGATGAAGCTTTCTTT.

The chain joins TRBV7-6 to TRBJ2-3; weak D call: TRBD1 (5 bases). Germline V CDR1 and CDR2: SGHVS, FNYEAQ. The CDR3 totals 14 residues. Trimming cost V 5 bases and J 5 bases, with 14 bases left between them. CDR3 region: CASSPDWGVDTQYF. CDR3 nucleotide sequence: TGTGCCAGCAGCCCTGACTGGGGCGTAGATACGCAGTATTTT.

The V call is TRBV11-1, the J call TRBJ2-5, with 11 nucleotides matching TRBD1. From germline, CDR1 is SGHAT and CDR2 FQDESV (reference sequence). CDR3 length equals 18 residues. V lost 5 bases, J lost 2 bases, and 13 bases stayed unmatched. The CDR3 region has the DNA TGTGCCAGCAGCGGAGAGGACAGGGGGCGCGTGAGGCAAGAGACCCAGTACTTC. This encodes CASSGEDRGRVRQETQYF.

V gene TRBV19 combines with J gene TRBJ1-5; D gene uncertain. This CDR3 contains 15 residues. CDR1 and CDR2 (germline): LNHDA, SQIVND (reference sequence). The V gene lost 5 bases and the J gene lost 5 bases, with 16 bases spanning the gap. CDR3 coding DNA: TGTGCCAGTAGTTCACGTTTGGGGAGGCATCAGCCCCAGCATTTT. This encodes CASSSRLGRHQPQHF.